One and the same sample provided the 27 T cell receptor beta chains below, sequenced in a study of prognosis after radiotherapy for stage I lung cancer. Genomic DNA yielded TCR beta CDR3, amplified by two-round multiplex PCR. Round-one PCR had primers specific to each TRBV and TRBJ gene. MiXCR, applied by TCRdb to the multiplex PCR reads, yields one record per CDR3 protein. This table has around 56,000 distinct CDR3 sequences, around 27% appearing once. The sample in question was PBMCs, obtained before or after stereotactic body radiation therapy (not recorded which). All receptors derive from a donor over 45 with non-small cell lung cancer.

This clonotype came up many times. This chain links TRBV30 with TRBJ2-1, with TRBD1 matching over 8 bases. J gave up 6 bases and V 7 bases, and 2 bases lay outside the gene matches. CDR1 and CDR2 from the germline V gene are GTSNPN and SVGIG (reference sequence). The CDR3 runs 11 residues. CDR3 region: CASGQGNEQFF. CDR3 in DNA: TGTGCCTCAGGACAGGGCAATGAGCAGTTCTTC.

There are many counts of this clonotype. For the CDR3, the DNA is TGTGCCAGCACCCGGGTTGATCAGCCCCAGCATTTT. It specifies CASTRVDQPQHF. V and J are TRBV28 and TRBJ1-5; D is uncertain. The CDR3 totals 12 residues. The V end was cut by 7 bases, the J end by 5 bases, with 9 bases between. Germline assignment: CDR1 MDHEN and CDR2 SYDVKM. Full variable domain (missing parts from reference TRBV28 and TRBJ1-5): DVKVTQSSRYLVKRTGEKVFLECVQDMDHENMFWYRQDPGLGLRLIYFSYDVKMKEKGDIPEGYSVSREKKERFSLILESASTNQTSMYLCASTRVDQPQHFGDGTRLSIL.

This clonotype has ten or more counts. The V call is TRBV6-1, the J call TRBJ1-2, with 10 nucleotides matching TRBD1. V was pared by 7 bases and J by 4 bases, with 9 bases of the junction left unmatched. CDR3 length equals 15 residues. The germline V gene encodes CDR1 MNHNS and CDR2 SASEGT. DNA of the CDR3: TGTGCCAGCACCCGGGACAGGGGCCTACCCTATGGCTACACCTTC. Residues: CASTRDRGLPYGYTF.

Of note for this clonotype: The junction shows a germline mismatch at one end, possibly a read error. The rearrangement uses TRBV5-4 and TRBJ1-2; TRBD1 aligns across 7 bases. The CDR3 length is 12 residues. Germline V gives CDR1 SGHNT, CDR2 YYREEE (reference sequence). The CDR3 here is CASSRDSYDYTF. The CDR3 DNA reads TGTGCCAGCAGCCGGGACAGCTATGACTACACCTTC.

The table lists this clonotype with many counts. This chain connects TRBV3-1 to TRBJ2-1, with D unresolved. The CDR3 is 15 residues long. Germline V gives CDR1 LGHDT, CDR2 YNNKEL (reference sequence). The ends were cut back, 1 base at V and 1 base at J, with 8 bases in the middle. The DNA for the CDR3 is TGTGCCAGCAGCCAAGGTACAGTTTCCTACAATGAGCAGTTCTTC. Amino acids: CASSQGTVSYNEQFF.

This clonotype was seen at least ten times. The V and J genes are TRBV7-9 and TRBJ2-3; D might be TRBD2 (5 bases). V was pared by 3 bases and J by 8 bases, with 6 bases between. Germline V gives CDR1 SEHNR, CDR2 FQNEAQ (reference sequence). The CDR3 runs 11 residues. CDR3 nucleotides: TGTGCCAGCAGCTTTGAGGGTACGCAGTATTTT. Amino acid sequence: CASSFEGTQYF. The full variable domain, with the rest looked up from reference TRBV7-9 and TRBJ2-3, is DTGVSQNPRHKITKRGQNVTFRCDPISEHNRLYWYRQTLGQGPEFLTYFQNEAQLEKSRLLSDRFSAERPKGSFSTLEIQRTEQGDSAMYLCASSFEGTQYFGPGTRLTVL.

Notes on this clonotype: This sequence may be a read error, since a much larger clone differs from it by one base. Without the conserved terminal phenylalanine or tryptophan, this CDR3 likely stems from a read error. The V call is TRBV30, the J call TRBJ2-3, with 8 nucleotides matching TRBD2. There are 15 residues in the CDR3. The V segment lost 4 bases and the J segment 0 bases; nucleotides outside the gene matches: 6. Germline lookup yields CDR1 GTSNPN and CDR2 SVGIG (reference sequence). In nucleotides, the CDR3 is TGTGCCTGGATAGCGGGGCTTACTAGCACAGATACGCAGTATTAT. Translating it yields CAWIAGLTSTDTQYY.

This clonotype was found many times. V and J are TRBV9 and TRBJ2-3, with D uncertain. The CDR3 contains 17 residues. Germline V gene sequence: CDR1 SGDLS, CDR2 YYNGEE. Trimming removed 0 bases at V and 1 base at J, with 15 bases between. The CDR3 loop reads CASSVGASRGRTDTQYF. The CDR3 DNA reads as TGTGCCAGCAGCGTAGGTGCCTCTCGCGGACGCACAGATACGCAGTATTTT.

Ten or more counts support this clonotype. The chain employs TRBV2 and TRBJ2-3; 12 positions agree with TRBD2. CDR1 SNHLY and CDR2 FYNNEI come from the germline V gene. The V segment lost 6 bases and the J segment 3 bases; nucleotides outside the gene matches: 1. The CDR3 contains 14 residues. CDR3 amino acids: CASRTSGGTDTQYF. The CDR3 DNA is TGTGCCAGCAGGACTAGCGGGGGAACAGATACGCAGTATTTT.

This clonotype was observed at least ten times. This chain joins TRBV24-1 and TRBJ2-3; possible D gene TRBD2, 5 bases. Germline V CDR1 and CDR2: KGHDR, SFDVKD. Trimming removed 2 bases at V and 2 bases at J, with 10 bases between. The CDR3 extends over 15 amino acids. The CDR3 reads CATSDSGDYTDTQYF. The CDR3 DNA sequence: TGTGCCACCAGTGATTCAGGAGACTACACAGATACGCAGTATTTT.

This clonotype has ten or more counts. V usage is TRBV5-1 and J usage is TRBJ2-7, with TRBD1 matching over 9 bases. V gave up 3 bases and J gave up 2 bases; unmatched junction bases: 6. The CDR3 extends over 15 amino acids. CDR1 is SGHRS and CDR2 is YFSETQ in the germline V gene. As DNA, the CDR3 is TGCGCCAGCAGCTGGGACAGGGCGAATACCTACGAGCAGTACTTC. It specifies CASSWDRANTYEQYF.

In its sample, this clonotype was seen many times. The V and J genes are TRBV30 and TRBJ1-6, with D uncertain. V dropped 3 bases and J dropped 4 bases, with 13 bases sitting between them. The germline V gene has CDR1 GTSNPN and CDR2 SVGIG (reference sequence). The CDR3 sequence is 15 residues long. The CDR3 loop is CAWRRWKDYNSPLHF. CDR3 sequence (DNA): TGTGCCTGGAGGCGGTGGAAGGATTATAATTCACCCCTCCACTTT.

In regard to this clonotype: A clone one base away is much larger, so this may be a read error. The chain recombines TRBV3-1 with TRBJ2-2; D may be TRBD2 (5 bases). Per the germline V gene, CDR1 is LGHDT and CDR2 is YNNKEL (reference sequence). This CDR3 is built from 13 residues. V was trimmed by 5 bases and J by 5 bases, leaving 9 bases between them. CDR3 DNA sequence: TGTGCCAGCAGCAGTCCGGGGACCGGGGAGCTGTTTTTT. Protein sequence: CASSSPGTGELFF.

As for this clonotype: Being one base from a much bigger clone, this may be a read error. The chain couples TRBV18 to TRBJ2-3, with 7 bases aligning to TRBD1. CDR3 size: 15 residues. V was pared by 10 bases and J by 4 bases, with 14 bases of the junction left unmatched. Looked up from germline, CDR1 is KGHSH and CDR2 is LQKENI. Written as DNA, the CDR3 is TGTGCCAACTCCCTCCGACAGGGTACGCCAGATACGCAGTATTTT. Its protein is CANSLRQGTPDTQYF.

This clonotype was seen ten or more times. The chain carries TRBV5-6 and TRBJ1-2; D is unclear. Looked up from germline, CDR1 is SGHDT and CDR2 is YYEEEE. V dropped 3 bases and J dropped 8 bases, with 8 bases sitting between them. The CDR3 runs 11 residues. CDR3 region: CASSSQWGYTF. CDR3 DNA sequence: TGTGCCAGCAGCTCTCAATGGGGCTACACCTTC. The whole variable domain, filled in from reference TRBV5-6 and TRBJ1-2, reads DAGVTQSPTHLIKTRGQQVTLRCSPKSGHDTVSWYQQALGQGPQFIFQYYEEEERQRGNFPDRFSGHQFPNYSSELNVNALLLGDSALYLCASSSQWGYTFGSGTRLTVV.

This clonotype came up many times. The chain joins TRBV15 to TRBJ2-7, with TRBD2 matching 11 bases. Germline V gives CDR1 LNHNV, CDR2 YYDKDF (reference sequence). J was trimmed by 4 bases and V by 6 bases; bases with no gene match: 2. The CDR3 contains 13 residues. CDR3 residues: CATSLAGGYEQYF. The CDR3 region has the DNA TGTGCCACCAGTCTAGCGGGGGGATACGAGCAGTACTTC.

This clonotype was detected once. The junction does not match germline at one end; this may be a read error. This sequence joins TRBV3-1 and TRBJ2-3; TRBD2 is a possible D gene (6 bases). Germline lookup yields CDR1 LGHDT and CDR2 YNNKEL (reference sequence). This CDR3 comprises 16 residues. The CDR3 is CASSLERLVSTDTQYF. CDR3 DNA sequence: TGTGCCAGCAGCCTAGAAAGACTAGTTAGCACGGATACGCAGTATTTT.

In regard to this clonotype: A read error likely explains this, since a far larger clone differs by one base. Here the CDR3 reads CASSPEEGGQETQYF. In nucleotides, the CDR3 is TGTGCCAGCAGCCCCGAGGAAGGGGGACAAGAGACCCAGTACTTC. V is TRBV28 and J is TRBJ2-5; D is perhaps TRBD1 (6 bases). V was cut by 6 bases and J by 2 bases, with 16 bases left in between. The germline gives CDR1 MDHEN, CDR2 SYDVKM. The CDR3 is made up of 15 amino acids.

This clonotype was seen repeatedly, ten times or more. The chain is built from TRBV15 and TRBJ1-1; tentative D call: TRBD1 (6 bases). The germline V gene encodes CDR1 LNHNV and CDR2 YYDKDF (reference sequence). V was clipped by 1 base and J by 7 bases, with 10 bases between them. CDR3 length equals 13 residues. The CDR3 here is CATSRGDINEAFF. In nucleotides, the CDR3 is TGTGCCACCAGCAGAGGGGACATTAATGAAGCTTTCTTT.

The genes are TRBV12-3 or TRBV12-4 and TRBJ2-3; D is undetermined. Trimming took 6 bases from V and 9 from J, leaving 16 bases between them. This CDR3 region has 13 residues. The CDR3 is CASSHDTSGTQYF. CDR3 in DNA: TGTGCCAGCAGCCATGACACCTCTGGGACGCAGTATTTT.

The DNA for the CDR3 is TGTGCCGCCAGTGGGACCAGGGTAAGGCAATCAGCCCAGCATTTT. Translated, it gives CAASGTRVRQSAQHF. The chain combines TRBV6-1 with TRBJ1-5, with D perhaps TRBD1 (5 bases). From germline, CDR1 is MNHNS and CDR2 SASEGT. V lost 11 bases to trimming and J lost 11 bases, with 28 bases between them. CDR3 length equals 15 residues.

Of note for this clonotype: Germline and junction disagree at one end, which may indicate a read error. The rearrangement uses TRBV20-1 and TRBJ1-2; D is unresolved. The germline V gene has CDR1 DFQATT and CDR2 SNEGSKA (reference sequence). The CDR3 has 14 residues. The DNA of the CDR3 is TGCAGTGCTAGAGTCGCGCACAGAAACTATTGCTACACCTTC. Encoded protein: CSARVAHRNYCYTF.

As regards this clonotype: A much bigger clone sits one base away, suggesting this may be a read error. This rearrangement joins TRBV29-1 to TRBJ2-7; TRBD1 might be the D (8 bases). This CDR3 region has 18 residues. CDR1 and CDR2 (germline): SQVTM, ANQGSEA. In DNA form, the CDR3 reads TGCAGTGCTAGATCGGACAGGGCGCAGGAGCGGGGATCCTACGAGCAGTACTTC. It encodes CSARSDRAQERGSYEQYF.

This clonotype has at least ten counts. V and J are TRBV5-1 and TRBJ2-2, with 7 bases matching TRBD1. This CDR3 has 15 residues. The trim removed 5 bases at V and 2 bases at J, leaving 6 bases unmatched. Germline CDR1 and CDR2: SGHRS and YFSETQ. CDR3 nucleotides: TGCGCCAGCAGACAAGGGGGCGGAAACACCGGGGAGCTGTTTTTT. Residues: CASRQGGGNTGELFF.

This clonotype was counted ten times or more. CDR3 in DNA: TGTGCCAGCTCACCACGAACGACAGGGTCCTACGAGCAGTACTTC. This gives the protein CASSPRTTGSYEQYF. The chain has TRBV18 and TRBJ2-7; the match to TRBD1 covers 7 bases. CDR3 size: 15 residues. CDR1 is KGHSH and CDR2 is LQKENI in the germline V gene. The junction had 4 bases not matched to a gene; V was cut back by 1 base and J by 1 base.

This clonotype was observed at least ten times. The genes are TRBV19 and TRBJ2-1, with D unclear. V was clipped by 5 bases and J by 6 bases, with 17 bases between them. The CDR3 length is 15 residues. CDR1 and CDR2 from the germline V gene are LNHDA and SQIVND (reference sequence). The CDR3 protein is CASSSSGQVFNEQFF. The CDR3 nucleotides read TGTGCCAGTAGTTCCTCGGGCCAGGTTTTCAATGAGCAGTTCTTC.

This clonotype was observed many times. This chain connects TRBV6-1 to TRBJ2-5, with D possibly matching TRBD1 (5 bases). The V end was cut by 7 bases, the J end by 5 bases, with 17 bases between. The CDR3 length is 14 residues. Germline CDR1 is MNHNS and CDR2 is SASEGT. The CDR3 nucleotides read TGTGCCAGCAATCTGAACAGGTGGCGGGAGACCCAGTACTTC. Amino acid sequence: CASNLNRWRETQYF.